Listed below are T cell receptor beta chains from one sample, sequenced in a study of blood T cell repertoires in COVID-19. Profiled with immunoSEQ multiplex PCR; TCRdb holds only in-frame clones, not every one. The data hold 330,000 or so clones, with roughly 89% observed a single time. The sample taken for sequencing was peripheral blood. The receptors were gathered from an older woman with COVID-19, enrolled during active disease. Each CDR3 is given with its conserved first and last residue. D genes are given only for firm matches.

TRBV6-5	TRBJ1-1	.	TGTGCCAGCAGGGCCAGGGGTGGTGGCACTGAAGCTTTCTTT	CASRARGGGTEAFF
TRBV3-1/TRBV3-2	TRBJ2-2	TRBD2	TGTGCCAGCAGTCGGGGGGCCGGGGAGCTGTTTTTT	CASSRGAGELFF
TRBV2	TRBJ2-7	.	TGTGCCAGCAGTGAACGGGGTTCGGGATACGAGCAGTACTTC	CASSERGSGYEQYF
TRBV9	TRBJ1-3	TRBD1	TGTGCCAGCAGCGGCGGGGACAGTGGGAAATACACCATATATTTT	CASSGGDSGKYTIYF
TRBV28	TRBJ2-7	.	TGTGCCAGCAGTTTACCCGACATTAACTACGAGCAGTACTTC	CASSLPDINYEQYF
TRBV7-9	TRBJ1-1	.	TGTGCCAGCAGCTTGACTACCAACACTGAAGCTTTCTTT	CASSLTTNTEAFF
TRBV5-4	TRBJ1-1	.	TGTGCCAGCAGCCCCTACTTTACAGGGCTGAACACTGAAGCTTTCTTT	CASSPYFTGLNTEAFF
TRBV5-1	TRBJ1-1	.	TGCGCCAGCAGCTTGGGAGCCACTGGGAACACTGAAGCTTTCTTT	CASSLGATGNTEAFF
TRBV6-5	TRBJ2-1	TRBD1	TGTGCCAGCAGTTACTCTGGGGACAGGGGGTCGGGTGAGCAGTTCTTC	CASSYSGDRGSGEQFF
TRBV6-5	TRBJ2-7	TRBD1	TGTGCCAGCAGGGCCGACAGGGAATCCTACGAGCAGTACTTC	CASRADRESYEQYF
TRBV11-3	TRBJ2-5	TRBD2	TGTGCCAGCAGCTTTAGCGGGGGGGCCGGAGAGACCCAGTACTTC	CASSFSGGAGETQYF
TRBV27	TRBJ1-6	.	TGTGCCAGCAGTTTGGTAGTTTATTCACCCCTCCACTTT	CASSLVVYSPLHF
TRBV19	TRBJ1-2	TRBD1	TGTGCCAGTAGTAGACAGGGGGCTGGCTACACCTTC	CASSRQGAGYTF
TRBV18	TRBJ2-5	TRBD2	TGTGCCAGCTCCCCACAGCGGGGGCAAGAGACCCAGTACTTC	CASSPQRGQETQYF